This is a list of T cell receptor beta chains from one sample in a study of spatial heterogeneity in lung cancer. TCRdb redid the calling of the 5' RACE reads with MiXCR, one entry per CDR3 protein. The table shows 85,000 to 100,000 distinct CDR3 sequences, with approximately 19% occurring only once. This specimen consisted of PBMCs, obtained at follow-up. The receptors were sampled from a male donor with early-stage non-small cell lung cancer. Each CDR3 is given with its conserved first and last residue. The order of the fields is J gene, V gene, D gene, CDR3 protein. A D gene is named only where the DNA matches it firmly.

>TRBJ1-5|TRBV7-2|.
CASSLQQYQPQHF
>TRBJ2-5|TRBV5-1|.
CASSFGEAVQETQYF
>TRBJ1-2|TRBV11-2|TRBD1
CASSLEGQGSGYTF
>TRBJ1-2|TRBV12-3/TRBV12-4|.
CASSLATGYGYTF
>TRBJ2-7|TRBV29-1|.
CSVTTNSYEQYF
>TRBJ1-5|TRBV7-3|.
CAGTGPHLYLNQPQHF
>TRBJ2-3|TRBV11-1|.
CASSLATDRVTYF
>TRBJ2-2|TRBV14|.
CASSQVRAGELFF
>TRBJ1-1|TRBV20-1|TRBD1
CSAKDPGQGMNTEAFF
>TRBJ2-3|TRBV5-6|TRBD1
CASSLVSGTGASSTDTQYF
>TRBJ2-3|TRBV19|TRBD2
CASSTQREWADTQYF
>TRBJ1-5|TRBV20-1|.
CSAQRGNGNQPQHF
>TRBJ1-5|TRBV5-1|.
CASSLEPGDSNQPQHF
>TRBJ2-1|TRBV3-1|.
CASSQSLVVYNEQFF
>TRBJ2-2|TRBV5-4|.
CASSFAGGPATGELFF
>TRBJ1-1|TRBV7-2|.
CASSLMNVNTEAFF
>TRBJ2-3|TRBV10-3|.
CAISPNTGQSVSTDTQYF
>TRBJ2-7|TRBV7-2|.
CASSLAVDRSYEQYF
>TRBJ1-1|TRBV9|.
CASSGRGEGAFF
>TRBJ1-2|TRBV5-4|.
CASSLERTYGYTF
>TRBJ2-1|TRBV20-1|TRBD1
CSAQGTGNEQFF
>TRBJ1-1|TRBV4-1|.
CASSQDGRGAFF
>TRBJ1-2|TRBV20-1|TRBD1
CSARSGQGLFEDGYTF
>TRBJ2-3|TRBV29-1|.
CSVVRGPSTDTQYF
>TRBJ2-7|TRBV20-1|TRBD1
CSASGWTGNDEQYF
>TRBJ2-3|TRBV20-1|.
CSASGVRGQYF
>TRBJ2-7|TRBV20-1|.
CSARPTDRNSYEQYF
>TRBJ2-7|TRBV29-1|.
CSVVAQGPNEQYF
>TRBJ2-3|TRBV4-2|TRBD2
CASSQTGTSGTISAQYF
>TRBJ1-5|TRBV7-8|.
CASSLVVADNQPQHF
>TRBJ2-1|TRBV10-3|.
CAIKPGPRVEQFF
>TRBJ1-4|TRBV6-1|TRBD1
CASTRTGDFEKLFF
>TRBJ2-3|TRBV29-1|.
CSTPGQTRTDTQYF
>TRBJ2-3|TRBV24-1|TRBD2
CATSDPIGGGHSDTQYF
>TRBJ2-3|TRBV7-6|TRBD1
CASSSNLGQGDTQYF
>TRBJ2-1|TRBV11-2|TRBD2
CASSLFLGGSSYNEQFF
>TRBJ1-2|TRBV9|.
CASSAEDDYGYTF
>TRBJ2-1|TRBV20-1|.
CSARDRLGNEQFF
>TRBJ2-3|TRBV2|TRBD2
CASKPAGSSTDTQYF
>TRBJ2-5|TRBV10-3|.
CAISESKGMETQYF
>TRBJ2-7|TRBV19|TRBD1
CASRRGTGVAYEQYF
>TRBJ2-7|TRBV20-1|TRBD2
CSAREGTRHEQYF